The T cell receptor (beta chain) described here comes from a study of cytomegalovirus exposure and HLA in healthy donors. Study in general: From about 180 million T cells, an earlier analysis saw approximately 110 million unique TCR beta sequences. Findings and caveats of the study: A later analysis associated 15,000 to 20,000 TCR beta sequences with HLA alleles at a 0.05 false discovery rate. As a later analysis revealed, most CMV-associated TCR beta chains appeared HLA-restricted.

The V end was cut by 5 bases, the J end by 2 bases, with 11 bases between. Germline-derived CDR1 and CDR2 are SGHNT and YENEEA. The CDR3 covers 14 residues. Primers included in the PCR were 60 Vbeta and 13 Jbeta primers. Libraries were prepared by immunoSEQ multiplex PCR; TCRdb keeps only in-frame clonotypes and omits some of them. Seen here are about 68,000 clones, 75% to 85% observed once, and the top ten hold 6.5% to 8%. About this clone itself: Its specificity is unknown.

The sample taken for sequencing was PBMCs. The rearrangement links TRBV11-3 to TRBJ2-3, with D hard to call. The sequence came from a human donor in good health. The CDR3 region has the DNA TGTGCCAGCAGCCACCGGAGACTCACAGATACGCAGTATTTT. Translated: CASSHRRLTDTQYF.